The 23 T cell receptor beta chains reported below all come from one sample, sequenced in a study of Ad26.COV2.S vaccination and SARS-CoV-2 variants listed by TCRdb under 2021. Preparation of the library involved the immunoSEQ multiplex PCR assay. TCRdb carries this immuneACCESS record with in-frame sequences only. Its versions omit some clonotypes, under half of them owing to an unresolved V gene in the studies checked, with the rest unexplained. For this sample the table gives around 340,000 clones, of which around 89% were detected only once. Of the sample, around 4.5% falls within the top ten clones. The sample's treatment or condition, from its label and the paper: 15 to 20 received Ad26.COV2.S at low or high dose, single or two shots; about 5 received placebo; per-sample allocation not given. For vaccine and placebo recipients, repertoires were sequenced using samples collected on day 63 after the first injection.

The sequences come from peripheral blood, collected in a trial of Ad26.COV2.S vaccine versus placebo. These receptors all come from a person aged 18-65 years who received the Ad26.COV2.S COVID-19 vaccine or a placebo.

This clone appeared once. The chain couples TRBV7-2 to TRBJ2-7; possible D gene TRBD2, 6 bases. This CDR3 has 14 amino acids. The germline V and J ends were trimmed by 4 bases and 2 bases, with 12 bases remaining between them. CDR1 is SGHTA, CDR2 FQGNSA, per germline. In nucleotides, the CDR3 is TGTGCCAGCAGCTGGGGACTTCTAACCTACGAGCAGTACTTC. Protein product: CASSWGLLTYEQYF.

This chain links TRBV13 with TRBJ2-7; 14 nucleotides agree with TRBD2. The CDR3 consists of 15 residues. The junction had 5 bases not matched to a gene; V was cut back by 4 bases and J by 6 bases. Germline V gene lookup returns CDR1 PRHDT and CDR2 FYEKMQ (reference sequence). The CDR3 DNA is TGTGCCAGCAGCTCCCGGACTAGCGGGAGGACCGAGCAGTACTTC. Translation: CASSSRTSGRTEQYF. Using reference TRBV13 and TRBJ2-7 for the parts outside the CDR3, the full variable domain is AAGVIQSPRHLIKEKRETATLKCYPIPRHDTVYWYQQGPGQDPQFLISFYEKMQSDKGSIPDRFSAQQFSDYHSELNMSSLELGDSALYFCASSSRTSGRTEQYFGPGTRLTVT.

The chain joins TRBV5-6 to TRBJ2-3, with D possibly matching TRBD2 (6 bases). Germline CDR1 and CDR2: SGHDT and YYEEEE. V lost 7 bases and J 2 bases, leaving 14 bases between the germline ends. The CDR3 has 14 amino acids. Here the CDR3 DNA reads TGTGCCAGCCGAATACGGGGGTACACAGATACGCAGTATTTT. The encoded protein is CASRIRGYTDTQYF.

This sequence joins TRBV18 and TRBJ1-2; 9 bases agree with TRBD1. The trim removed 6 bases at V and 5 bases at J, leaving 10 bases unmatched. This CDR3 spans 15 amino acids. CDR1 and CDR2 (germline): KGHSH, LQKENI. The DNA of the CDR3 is TGTGCCAGCTCTGATCTGGGACAGGGAGGATATGGCTACACCTTC. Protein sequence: CASSDLGQGGYGYTF.

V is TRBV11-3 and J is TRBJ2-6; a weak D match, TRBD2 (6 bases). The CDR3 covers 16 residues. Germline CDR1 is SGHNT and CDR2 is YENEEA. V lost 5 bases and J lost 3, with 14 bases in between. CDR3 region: CASSPGGESGANVLTF. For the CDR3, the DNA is TGTGCCAGCAGCCCCGGAGGGGAGAGTGGGGCCAACGTCCTGACTTTC.

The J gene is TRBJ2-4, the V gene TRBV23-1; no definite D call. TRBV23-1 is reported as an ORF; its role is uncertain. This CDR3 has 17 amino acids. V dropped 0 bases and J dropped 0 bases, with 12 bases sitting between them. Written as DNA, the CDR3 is TGCGCCAGCAGTCAATCCAACCCTTGGGAAGCCAAAAACATTCAGTACTTC. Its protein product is CASSQSNPWEAKNIQYF.

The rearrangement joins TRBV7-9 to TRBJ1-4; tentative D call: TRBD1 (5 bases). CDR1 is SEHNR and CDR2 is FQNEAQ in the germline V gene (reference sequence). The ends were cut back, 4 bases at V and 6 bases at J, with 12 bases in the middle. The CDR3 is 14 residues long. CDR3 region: CASSSTRDDEKLFF. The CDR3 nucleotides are TGTGCCAGCAGCTCAACCAGGGATGATGAAAAACTGTTTTTT.

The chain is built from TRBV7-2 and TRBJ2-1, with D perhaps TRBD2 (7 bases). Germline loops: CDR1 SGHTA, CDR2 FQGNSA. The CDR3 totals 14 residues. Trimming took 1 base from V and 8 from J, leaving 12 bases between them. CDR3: CASSLDGGAYEQFF. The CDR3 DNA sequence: TGTGCCAGCAGCTTAGATGGGGGGGCCTATGAGCAGTTCTTC.

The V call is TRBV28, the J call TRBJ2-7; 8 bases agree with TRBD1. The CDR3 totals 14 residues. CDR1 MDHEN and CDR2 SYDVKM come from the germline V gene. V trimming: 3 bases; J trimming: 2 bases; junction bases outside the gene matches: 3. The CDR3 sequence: CASSLTGVPYEQYF. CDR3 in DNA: TGTGCCAGCAGTTTGACAGGGGTCCCCTACGAGCAGTACTTC. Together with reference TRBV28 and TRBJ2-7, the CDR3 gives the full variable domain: DVKVTQSSRYLVKRTGEKVFLECVQDMDHENMFWYRQDPGLGLRLIYFSYDVKMKEKGDIPEGYSVSREKKERFSLILESASTNQTSMYLCASSLTGVPYEQYFGPGTRLTVT.

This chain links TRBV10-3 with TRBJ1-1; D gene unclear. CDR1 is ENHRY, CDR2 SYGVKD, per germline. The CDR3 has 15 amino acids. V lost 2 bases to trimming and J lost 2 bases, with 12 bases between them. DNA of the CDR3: TGTGCCATCAGTGAGCCCCTAATATACAACACTGAAGCTTTCTTT. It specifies CAISEPLIYNTEAFF.

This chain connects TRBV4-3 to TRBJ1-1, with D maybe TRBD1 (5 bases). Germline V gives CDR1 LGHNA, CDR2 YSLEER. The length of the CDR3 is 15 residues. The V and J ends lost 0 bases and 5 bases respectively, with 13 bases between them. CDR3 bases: TGCGCCAGCAGCCAAGAGGGGGAGATGGGGACTGAAGCTTTCTTT. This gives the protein CASSQEGEMGTEAFF.

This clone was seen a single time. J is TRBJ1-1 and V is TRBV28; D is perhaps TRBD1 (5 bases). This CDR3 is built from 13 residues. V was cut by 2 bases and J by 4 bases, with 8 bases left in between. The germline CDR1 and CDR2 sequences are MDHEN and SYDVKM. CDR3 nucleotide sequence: TGTGCCAGCAGTTTAGGGGGGGGCACTGAAGCTTTCTTT. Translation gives CASSLGGGTEAFF.

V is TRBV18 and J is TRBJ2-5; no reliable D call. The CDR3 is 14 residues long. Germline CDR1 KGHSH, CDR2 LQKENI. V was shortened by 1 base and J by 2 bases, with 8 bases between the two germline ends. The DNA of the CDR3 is TGTGCCAGCTCACCACGGAATTCTCAAGAGACCCAGTACTTC. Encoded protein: CASSPRNSQETQYF.

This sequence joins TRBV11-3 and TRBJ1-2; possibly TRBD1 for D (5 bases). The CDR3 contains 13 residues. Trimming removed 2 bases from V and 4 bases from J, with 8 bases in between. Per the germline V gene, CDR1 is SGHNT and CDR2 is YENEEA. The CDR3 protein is CASSLRDGYGYTF. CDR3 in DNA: TGTGCCAGCAGCTTACGGGACGGCTATGGCTACACCTTC.

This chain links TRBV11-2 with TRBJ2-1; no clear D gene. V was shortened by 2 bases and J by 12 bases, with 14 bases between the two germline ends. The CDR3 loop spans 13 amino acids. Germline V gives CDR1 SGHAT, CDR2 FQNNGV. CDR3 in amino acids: CASSLMESALQFF. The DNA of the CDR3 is TGTGCCAGCAGCTTAATGGAGAGTGCCCTGCAGTTCTTC.

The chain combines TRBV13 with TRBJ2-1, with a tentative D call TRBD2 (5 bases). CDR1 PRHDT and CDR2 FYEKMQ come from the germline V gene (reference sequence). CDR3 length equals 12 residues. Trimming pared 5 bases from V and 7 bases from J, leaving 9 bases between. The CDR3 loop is CASSPSRNEQFF. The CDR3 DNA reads TGTGCCAGCAGCCCTAGCAGGAATGAGCAGTTCTTC. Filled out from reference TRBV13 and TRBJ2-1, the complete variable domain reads AAGVIQSPRHLIKEKRETATLKCYPIPRHDTVYWYQQGPGQDPQFLISFYEKMQSDKGSIPDRFSAQQFSDYHSELNMSSLELGDSALYFCASSPSRNEQFFGPGTRLTVL.

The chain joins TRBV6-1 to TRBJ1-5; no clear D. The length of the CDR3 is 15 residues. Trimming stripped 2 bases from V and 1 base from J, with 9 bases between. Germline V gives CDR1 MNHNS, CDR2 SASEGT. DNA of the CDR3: TGTGCCAGCAGTGAACGTTTTGGGAGCAATCAGCCCCAGCATTTT. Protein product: CASSERFGSNQPQHF.

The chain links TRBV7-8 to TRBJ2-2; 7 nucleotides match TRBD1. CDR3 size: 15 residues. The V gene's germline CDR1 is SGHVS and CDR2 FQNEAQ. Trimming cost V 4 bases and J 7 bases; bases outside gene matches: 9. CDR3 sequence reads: CASSSLDRVGGELFF. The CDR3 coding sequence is TGTGCCAGCAGCTCCCTCGACAGGGTTGGCGGGGAGCTGTTTTTT.

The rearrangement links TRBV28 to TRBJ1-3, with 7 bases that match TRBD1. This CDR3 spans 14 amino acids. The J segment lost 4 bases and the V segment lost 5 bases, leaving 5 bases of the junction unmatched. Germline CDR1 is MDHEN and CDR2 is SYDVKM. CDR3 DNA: TGTGCCAGCAGTACGACAGGGACAGGAAACACCATATATTTT. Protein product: CASSTTGTGNTIYF. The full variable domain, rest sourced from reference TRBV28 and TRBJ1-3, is DVKVTQSSRYLVKRTGEKVFLECVQDMDHENMFWYRQDPGLGLRLIYFSYDVKMKEKGDIPEGYSVSREKKERFSLILESASTNQTSMYLCASSTTGTGNTIYFGEGSWLTVV.

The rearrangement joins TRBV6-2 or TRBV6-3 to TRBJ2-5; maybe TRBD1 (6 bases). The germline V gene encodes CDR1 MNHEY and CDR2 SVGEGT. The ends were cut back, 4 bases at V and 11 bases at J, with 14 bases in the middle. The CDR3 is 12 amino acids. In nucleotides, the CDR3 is TGTGCCAGCAGTTCCTACCGGACAGATCAGTACTTC. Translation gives CASSSYRTDQYF.

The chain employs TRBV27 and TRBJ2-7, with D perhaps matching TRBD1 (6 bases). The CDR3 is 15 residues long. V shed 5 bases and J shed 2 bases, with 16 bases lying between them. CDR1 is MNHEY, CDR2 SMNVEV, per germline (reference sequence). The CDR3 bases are TGTGCCAGCAGTAGACAGGACAACGAACCCTACGAGCAGTACTTC. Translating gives CASSRQDNEPYEQYF.

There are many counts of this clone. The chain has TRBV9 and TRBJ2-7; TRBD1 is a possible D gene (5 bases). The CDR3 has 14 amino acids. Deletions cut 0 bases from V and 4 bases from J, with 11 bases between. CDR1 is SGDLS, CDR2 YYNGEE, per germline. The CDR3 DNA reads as TGTGCCAGCAGCGTAGCTCCAGGGAATTACGAGCAGTACTTC. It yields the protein CASSVAPGNYEQYF.

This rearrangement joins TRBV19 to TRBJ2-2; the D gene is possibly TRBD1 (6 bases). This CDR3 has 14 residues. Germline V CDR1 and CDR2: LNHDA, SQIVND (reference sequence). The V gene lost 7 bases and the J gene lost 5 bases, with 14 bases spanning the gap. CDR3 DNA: TGTGCCAGTATGCAGGGGCGTGAGACCGGGGAGCTGTTTTTT. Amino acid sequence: CASMQGRETGELFF.